Following are 4 T cell receptor beta chains from one sample sequenced in a study of blood T cells in healthy people across ages (dated by TCRdb to between 2014 and 2017). The protocol used for the library was 5' RACE. TCRdb records Illumina HiSeq 2500 as the sequencer. A second PCR of roughly 7 to 12 cycles was run with a J-beta primer mix and a sample-barcoded 5' primer. TCRdb cleaned the public reads at Q25 with fastp, built clones with MiXCR and kept in-frame beta chains. Rows matching on CDR3 protein sequence are summarized as one entry with the most common DNA and genes. This sample holds about 1,500,000 distinct CDR3 sequences; 28% were observed only once. The ten biggest clones cover more than 6% of the sample. The sequencing sample was made of blood. These receptors all come from a woman aged 25-40 years in good health.

As for this clonotype: At one end, the junction sequence differs from germline, possibly due to a read error. V is TRBV14 and J is TRBJ2-3, with 8 bases that match TRBD1. Germline V gene lookup returns CDR1 SGHDN and CDR2 FVKESK. This CDR3 has 15 amino acids. The CDR3 nucleotides are TGTTCCAGCAGCCGACGGACAGGGAGCACAGATACGCAGTATTTT. Its translation is CSSSRRTGSTDTQYF.

In this sample, this clonotype turned up many times. The chain joins TRBV7-9 to TRBJ2-1; D call uncertain. The CDR3 sequence is 10 residues long. In germline, CDR1 is SEHNR, CDR2 FQNEAQ (reference sequence). The ends were cut back, 7 bases at V and 6 bases at J, with 4 bases in the middle. The CDR3 nucleotides are TGTGCCAGCACCCCCAATGAGCAGTTCTTC. Translating it yields CASTPNEQFF. The variable domain in full, completed from reference TRBV7-9 and TRBJ2-1, reads DTGVSQNPRHKITKRGQNVTFRCDPISEHNRLYWYRQTLGQGPEFLTYFQNEAQLEKSRLLSDRFSAERPKGSFSTLEIQRTEQGDSAMYLCASTPNEQFFGPGTRLTVL.

The chain carries TRBV7-9 and TRBJ1-3, with D unclear. Trimming removed 1 base from V and 0 bases from J, with 10 bases in between. Germline V lookup: CDR1 SEHNR, CDR2 FQNEAQ (reference sequence). This CDR3 contains 16 residues. The CDR3 DNA reads TGTGCCAGCAGCTTAGGAGGAAGCCGCTCTGGAAACACCATATATTTT. Its translation: CASSLGGSRSGNTIYF.

This clonotype is a singleton in its sample. This chain links TRBV5-1 with TRBJ2-7; D remains unclear. In germline, CDR1 is SGHRS, CDR2 YFSETQ. V was cut by 4 bases and J by 11 bases, with 16 bases left in between. The CDR3 runs 12 residues. CDR3 residues: CASSPPDLVEYF. Written as DNA, the CDR3 is TGCGCCAGCAGCCCCCCGGACCTGGTGGAGTACTTC.